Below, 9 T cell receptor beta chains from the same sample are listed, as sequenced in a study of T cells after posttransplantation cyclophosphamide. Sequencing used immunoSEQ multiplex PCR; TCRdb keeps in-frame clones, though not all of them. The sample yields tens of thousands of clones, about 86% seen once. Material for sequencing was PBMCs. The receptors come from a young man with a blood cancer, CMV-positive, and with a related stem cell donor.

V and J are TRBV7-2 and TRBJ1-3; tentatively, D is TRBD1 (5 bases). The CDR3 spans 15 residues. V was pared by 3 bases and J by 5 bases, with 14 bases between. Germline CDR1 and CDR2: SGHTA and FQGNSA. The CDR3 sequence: CASSFTMGGRNTIYF. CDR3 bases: TGTGCCAGCAGCTTTACCATGGGGGGGAGAAACACCATATATTTT. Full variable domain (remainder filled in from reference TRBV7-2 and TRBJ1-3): GAGVSQSPSNKVTEKGKDVELRCDPISGHTALYWYRQSLGQGLEFLIYFQGNSAPDKSGLPSDRFSAERTGGSVSTLTIQRTQQEDSAVYLCASSFTMGGRNTIYFGEGSWLTVV.

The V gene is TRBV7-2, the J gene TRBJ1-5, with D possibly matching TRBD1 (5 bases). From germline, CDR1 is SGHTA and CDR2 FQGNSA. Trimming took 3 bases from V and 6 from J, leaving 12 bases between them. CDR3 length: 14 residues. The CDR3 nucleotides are TGTGCCAGCAGCTTGGGGGGAAGGGGTCAGCCCCAGCATTTT. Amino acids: CASSLGGRGQPQHF.

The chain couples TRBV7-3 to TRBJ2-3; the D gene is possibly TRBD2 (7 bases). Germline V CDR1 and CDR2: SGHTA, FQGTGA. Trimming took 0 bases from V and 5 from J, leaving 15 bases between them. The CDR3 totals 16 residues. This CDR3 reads CASSLTGAGAKDTQYF. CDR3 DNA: TGTGCCAGCAGCTTAACGGGGGCGGGAGCTAAAGATACGCAGTATTTT. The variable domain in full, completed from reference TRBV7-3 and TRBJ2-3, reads GAGVSQTPSNKVTEKGKYVELRCDPISGHTALYWYRQSLGQGPEFLIYFQGTGAADDSGLPNDRFFAVRPEGSVSTLKIQRTERGDSAVYLCASSLTGAGAKDTQYFGPGTRLTVL.

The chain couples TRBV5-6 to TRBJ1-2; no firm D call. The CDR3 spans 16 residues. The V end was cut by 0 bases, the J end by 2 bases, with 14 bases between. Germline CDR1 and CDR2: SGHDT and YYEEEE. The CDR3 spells CASSLDPGRRNYGYTF. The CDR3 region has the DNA TGTGCCAGCAGCTTGGACCCGGGGAGGAGGAACTATGGCTACACCTTC.

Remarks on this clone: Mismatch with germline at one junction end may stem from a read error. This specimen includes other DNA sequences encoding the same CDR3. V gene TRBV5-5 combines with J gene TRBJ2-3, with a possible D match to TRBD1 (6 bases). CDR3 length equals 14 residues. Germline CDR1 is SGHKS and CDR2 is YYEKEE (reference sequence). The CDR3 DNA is TGTGCTAGCAGCTTAGGGGCGAGCCTAGGGGGGCAGTATTTT. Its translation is CASSLGASLGGQYF.

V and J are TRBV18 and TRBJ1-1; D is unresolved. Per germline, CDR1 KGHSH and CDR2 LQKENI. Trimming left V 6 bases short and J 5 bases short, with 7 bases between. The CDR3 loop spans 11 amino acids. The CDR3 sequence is CASSPITEAFF. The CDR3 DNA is TGTGCCAGCTCTCCTATTACTGAAGCTTTCTTT.

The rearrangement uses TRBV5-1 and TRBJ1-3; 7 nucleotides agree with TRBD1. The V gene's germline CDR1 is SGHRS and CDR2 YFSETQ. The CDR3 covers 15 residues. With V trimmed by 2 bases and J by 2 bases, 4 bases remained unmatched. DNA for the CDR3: TGCGCCAGCAGCTTACAGGGGTACGCTGGAAACACCATATATTTT. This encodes CASSLQGYAGNTIYF.

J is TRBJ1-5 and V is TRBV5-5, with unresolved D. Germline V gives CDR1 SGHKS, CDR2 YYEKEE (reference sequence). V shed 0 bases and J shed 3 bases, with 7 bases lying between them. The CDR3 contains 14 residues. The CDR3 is CASSLGGPNQPQHF. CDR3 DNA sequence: TGTGCCAGCAGCTTGGGAGGGCCCAATCAGCCCCAGCATTTT.

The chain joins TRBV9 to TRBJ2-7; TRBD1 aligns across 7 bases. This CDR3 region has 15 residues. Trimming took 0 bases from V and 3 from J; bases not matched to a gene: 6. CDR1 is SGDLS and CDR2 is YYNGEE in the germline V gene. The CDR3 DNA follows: TGTGCCAGCAGCGTAGGAGACAGGGTGGGCTACGAGCAGTACTTC. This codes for CASSVGDRVGYEQYF.